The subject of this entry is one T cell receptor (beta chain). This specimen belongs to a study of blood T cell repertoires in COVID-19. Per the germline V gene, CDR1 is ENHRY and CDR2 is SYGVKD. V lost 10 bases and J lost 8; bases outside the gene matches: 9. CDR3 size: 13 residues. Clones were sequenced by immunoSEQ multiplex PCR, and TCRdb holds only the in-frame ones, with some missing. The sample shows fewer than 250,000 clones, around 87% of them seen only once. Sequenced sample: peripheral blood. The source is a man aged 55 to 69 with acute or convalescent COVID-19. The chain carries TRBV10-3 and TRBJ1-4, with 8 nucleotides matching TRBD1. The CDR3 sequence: CATSDREGEKLFF. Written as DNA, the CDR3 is TGTGCCACCTCGGACAGGGAGGGGGAAAAACTGTTTTTT.